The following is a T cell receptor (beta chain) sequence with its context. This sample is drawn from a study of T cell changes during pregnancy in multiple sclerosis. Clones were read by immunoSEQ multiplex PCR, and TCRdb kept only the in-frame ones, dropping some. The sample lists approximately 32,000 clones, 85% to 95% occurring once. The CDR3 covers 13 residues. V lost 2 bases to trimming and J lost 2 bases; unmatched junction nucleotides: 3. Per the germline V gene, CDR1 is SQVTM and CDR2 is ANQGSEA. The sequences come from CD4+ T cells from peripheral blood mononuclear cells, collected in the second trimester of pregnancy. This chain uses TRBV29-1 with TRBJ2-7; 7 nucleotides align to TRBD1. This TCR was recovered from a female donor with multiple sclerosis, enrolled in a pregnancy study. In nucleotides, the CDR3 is TGCAGCGTTGAACGTCAGGGGGCCTACGAGCAGTACTTC. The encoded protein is CSVERQGAYEQYF.